A selection of T cell receptor beta chains follows, all from one sample in a study of T cell repertoires in ileal Crohn's disease. Clones were sequenced by immunoSEQ multiplex PCR, and TCRdb holds only the in-frame ones, with some missing. The table records 6,500 to 8,000 clones, around four fifths of them present only once. Sequencing was done on a sample of ileal tissue. These receptors originate from an adult with Crohn's disease. CDR3s include the opening cysteine and the closing phenylalanine or tryptophan. Each record gives: J gene, D gene, V gene, CDR3 length, clone size, CDR3 DNA, CDR3 protein. D genes are given only for firm matches. Clone size is not always given. Where it is, it says once, few, many or a class for expanded clones.

j_gene: TRBJ2-7
d_gene: -
v_gene: TRBV11-3
len: 16
abundance: -
CDR3nt: TGTGCCAGCAGCTCGCCAGGGGACGGTATTTCCTACGAGCAGTACTTC
CDR3aa: CASSSPGDGISYEQYF

j_gene: TRBJ1-1
d_gene: TRBD1
v_gene: TRBV4-1
len: 14
abundance: -
CDR3nt: TGCGCCAGCAGCCAAGAGGGACAGGGCACTGAAGCTTTCTTT
CDR3aa: CASSQEGQGTEAFF

j_gene: TRBJ1-2
d_gene: -
v_gene: TRBV6-5
len: 16
abundance: -
CDR3nt: TGTGCCAGCAGTTACTCACGTCCGGGGTCTAACTATGGCTACACCTTC
CDR3aa: CASSYSRPGSNYGYTF

j_gene: TRBJ1-2
d_gene: TRBD1
v_gene: TRBV10-2
len: 14
abundance: -
CDR3nt: TGCGCCAGCAGTGGACAGGGGCCTAACTATGGCTACACCTTC
CDR3aa: CASSGQGPNYGYTF

j_gene: TRBJ2-5
d_gene: -
v_gene: TRBV19
len: 15
abundance: -
CDR3nt: TGTGCCACTCGCCCCGGGGGGCCAAACAAAGAGACCCAGTACTTC
CDR3aa: CATRPGGPNKETQYF

j_gene: TRBJ1-3
d_gene: -
v_gene: TRBV7-9
len: 15
abundance: -
CDR3nt: TGTGCCAGCAGCTCTACTAGGGGGACTGGAAACACCATATATTTT
CDR3aa: CASSSTRGTGNTIYF

j_gene: TRBJ1-4
d_gene: TRBD1
v_gene: TRBV2
len: 13
abundance: -
CDR3nt: TGTGCCAGCGCCGGGACAGGGCGGGAAAAACTGTTTTTT
CDR3aa: CASAGTGREKLFF

j_gene: TRBJ2-5
d_gene: -
v_gene: TRBV5-1
len: 16
abundance: -
CDR3nt: TGCGCCAGCAGCTCGGGACATCAAATATTAGGGGAGACCCAGTACTTC
CDR3aa: CASSSGHQILGETQYF

j_gene: TRBJ2-3
d_gene: -
v_gene: TRBV13
len: 13
abundance: -
CDR3nt: TGTGCCAGCAGCCCTTCCTCACAAGATACGCAGTATTTT
CDR3aa: CASSPSSQDTQYF

j_gene: TRBJ1-4
d_gene: -
v_gene: TRBV7-9
len: 15
abundance: -
CDR3nt: TGTGCCAGCAGCTTAGGGGGACTCACTAATGAAAAACTGTTTTTT
CDR3aa: CASSLGGLTNEKLFF

j_gene: TRBJ2-7
d_gene: -
v_gene: TRBV5-6
len: 14
abundance: -
CDR3nt: TGTGCCAGCAGCTTGAGGCAGGCTTTTGCCGAGCAGTACTTC
CDR3aa: CASSLRQAFAEQYF

j_gene: TRBJ2-3
d_gene: -
v_gene: TRBV19
len: 11
abundance: -
CDR3nt: TGTGCCAGTAGTAAGGGGGATACGCAGTATTTT
CDR3aa: CASSKGDTQYF

j_gene: TRBJ1-3
d_gene: -
v_gene: TRBV7-2
len: 17
abundance: -
CDR3nt: TGTGCCAGCACCCAGAGGGGGAATCGGGGCTCTGGAAACACCATATATTTT
CDR3aa: CASTQRGNRGSGNTIYF

j_gene: TRBJ2-3
d_gene: -
v_gene: TRBV7-7
len: 14
abundance: -
CDR3nt: TGTGCTAGCAGCTTGGGGGGTCGGGGAGATACGCAGTATTTT
CDR3aa: CASSLGGRGDTQYF

j_gene: TRBJ2-4
d_gene: TRBD1
v_gene: TRBV11-2
len: 15
abundance: few
CDR3nt: TGTGCCAGCAGCCGACTTGAGACAGGGGAGAACATTCAGTACTTC
CDR3aa: CASSRLETGENIQYF

j_gene: TRBJ2-7
d_gene: TRBD2
v_gene: TRBV7-9
len: 14
abundance: once
CDR3nt: TGTGCCAGCAGCCCCCGCGGGAGCTCCTACGAGCAGTACTTC
CDR3aa: CASSPRGSSYEQYF

j_gene: TRBJ2-7
d_gene: -
v_gene: TRBV18
len: 12
abundance: -
CDR3nt: TGTGCCAGCTCACCGGACAGCTACGAGCAGTACTTC
CDR3aa: CASSPDSYEQYF

j_gene: TRBJ2-5
d_gene: -
v_gene: TRBV7-2
len: 13
abundance: -
CDR3nt: TGTGCCAGCAGCTTATACGCGCTCGAGACCCAGTACTTC
CDR3aa: CASSLYALETQYF

j_gene: TRBJ1-2
d_gene: -
v_gene: TRBV6-1
len: 12
abundance: -
CDR3nt: TGTGCCAGCAGTGCCGGACAGTATGGCTACACCTTC
CDR3aa: CASSAGQYGYTF

j_gene: TRBJ1-6
d_gene: TRBD1
v_gene: TRBV11-3
len: 13
abundance: few
CDR3nt: TGTGCCAGCGGTGGCCAGGGGGATTCACCCCTCCACTTT
CDR3aa: CASGGQGDSPLHF

j_gene: TRBJ2-2
d_gene: -
v_gene: TRBV4-2
len: 15
abundance: -
CDR3nt: TGTGCCAGCAGCCAAGTCGTATCGAACACCGGGGAGCTGTTTTTT
CDR3aa: CASSQVVSNTGELFF

j_gene: TRBJ1-6
d_gene: -
v_gene: TRBV7-9
len: 14
abundance: -
CDR3nt: TGTGCCAGCAGCCCCATCGGGGGGGCTTTCCCCCTCCACTTT
CDR3aa: CASSPIGGAFPLHF

j_gene: TRBJ1-1
d_gene: TRBD1
v_gene: TRBV19
len: 15
abundance: -
CDR3nt: TGTGCCAGTACGACAGGGGGCATGAAGGACACTGAAGCTTTCTTT
CDR3aa: CASTTGGMKDTEAFF

j_gene: TRBJ1-6
d_gene: -
v_gene: TRBV6-1
len: 20
abundance: -
CDR3nt: TGTGCCAGCAGTGATATTGAGTGGGGGCGTCACGGCTCCTATAATTCACCCCTCCACTTT
CDR3aa: CASSDIEWGRHGSYNSPLHF

j_gene: TRBJ1-2
d_gene: -
v_gene: TRBV4-1
len: 17
abundance: -
CDR3nt: TGCGCCAGCAGCCAAGCGATTCCTACCCCCACTAACTATGGCTACACCTTC
CDR3aa: CASSQAIPTPTNYGYTF

j_gene: TRBJ2-1
d_gene: TRBD1
v_gene: TRBV19
len: 14
abundance: -
CDR3nt: TGTGCCAGCCAGGACAGGGTACGGAACAATGAGCAGTTCTTC
CDR3aa: CASQDRVRNNEQFF

j_gene: TRBJ2-2
d_gene: TRBD1
v_gene: TRBV5-1
len: 16
abundance: -
CDR3nt: TGCGCCAGCAGCCCCGGACAGGGGGCGAGGACCGGGGAGCTGTTTTTT
CDR3aa: CASSPGQGARTGELFF

j_gene: TRBJ1-6
d_gene: -
v_gene: TRBV19
len: 13
abundance: once
CDR3nt: TGTGCCAGTAGTGTGACACCGAATTCACCCCTCCACTTT
CDR3aa: CASSVTPNSPLHF

j_gene: TRBJ2-7
d_gene: TRBD1
v_gene: TRBV28
len: 12
abundance: -
CDR3nt: TGTGCCAGCGGGACAGGGAATCTCGAGCAGTACTTC
CDR3aa: CASGTGNLEQYF

j_gene: TRBJ1-6
d_gene: TRBD1
v_gene: TRBV5-1
len: 15
abundance: few
CDR3nt: TGCGCCAGCAGCGCCCGGACAGGGGCAATTTCACCCCTCCACTTT
CDR3aa: CASSARTGAISPLHF

j_gene: TRBJ1-1
d_gene: TRBD1
v_gene: TRBV25-1
len: 13
abundance: -
CDR3nt: TGTGCCAGCAGTGAGTACAGGGGGCCTGAAGCTTTCTTT
CDR3aa: CASSEYRGPEAFF

j_gene: TRBJ2-3
d_gene: TRBD2
v_gene: TRBV13
len: 16
abundance: -
CDR3nt: TGTGCCAGCAGCTTAGGACTAGCGGGGTTTACAGATACGCAGTATTTT
CDR3aa: CASSLGLAGFTDTQYF

j_gene: TRBJ2-1
d_gene: -
v_gene: TRBV7-9
len: 17
abundance: -
CDR3nt: TGTGCCAGCAGCCCCCCCCGGAGCTGGGTAACGGGAAATGAGCAGTTCTTC
CDR3aa: CASSPPRSWVTGNEQFF

j_gene: TRBJ1-6
d_gene: -
v_gene: TRBV27
len: 12
abundance: -
CDR3nt: TGTGCCAGCAGTTTCCGGAATTCACCCCTCCACTTT
CDR3aa: CASSFRNSPLHF

j_gene: TRBJ2-1
d_gene: TRBD2
v_gene: TRBV11-3
len: 15
abundance: -
CDR3nt: TGTGCCAGCAGCTTAGTCGGGGGGGGTTTTAATGAGCAGTTCTTC
CDR3aa: CASSLVGGGFNEQFF

j_gene: TRBJ1-2
d_gene: -
v_gene: TRBV10-2
len: 12
abundance: -
CDR3nt: TGCGCCAGCACGACGGGGAACTATGGCTACACCTTC
CDR3aa: CASTTGNYGYTF

j_gene: TRBJ1-5
d_gene: TRBD1
v_gene: TRBV19
len: 17
abundance: -
CDR3nt: TGTGCCAGTAGCGGGATAGCGGGACAGGGGAGTTCTCAGCCCCAGCATTTT
CDR3aa: CASSGIAGQGSSQPQHF

j_gene: TRBJ2-1
d_gene: TRBD2
v_gene: TRBV11-2
len: 12
abundance: -
CDR3nt: TGTGCCGCCGGGACTAGCGACAATGAGCAGTTCTTC
CDR3aa: CAAGTSDNEQFF

j_gene: TRBJ1-3
d_gene: -
v_gene: TRBV4-3
len: 19
abundance: -
CDR3nt: TGCGCCAGCAGCCAAGAATCGTTTATGCAGGGGTTTTCTGGAAACACCATATATTTT
CDR3aa: CASSQESFMQGFSGNTIYF

j_gene: TRBJ1-1
d_gene: TRBD1
v_gene: TRBV9
len: 15
abundance: -
CDR3nt: TGTGCCAGCAGCGTACCGGGTACAGGGGGCTTGGAAGCTTTCTTT
CDR3aa: CASSVPGTGGLEAFF

j_gene: TRBJ2-3
d_gene: -
v_gene: TRBV7-7
len: 13
abundance: once
CDR3nt: TGTGCTAGCAGCCAGGGGGGCCAGGATACGCAGTATTTT
CDR3aa: CASSQGGQDTQYF

j_gene: TRBJ2-5
d_gene: -
v_gene: TRBV5-1
len: 12
abundance: -
CDR3nt: TGCGCCAGCAGCTTGGCAGGAGAGACCCAGTACTTC
CDR3aa: CASSLAGETQYF

j_gene: TRBJ2-4
d_gene: -
v_gene: TRBV30
len: 12
abundance: -
CDR3nt: TGTGCCTTCCTAATAGCCAAAAACATTCAGTACTTC
CDR3aa: CAFLIAKNIQYF

j_gene: TRBJ2-7
d_gene: -
v_gene: TRBV6-5
len: 15
abundance: -
CDR3nt: TGTGCCAGCAGTCCCAGGGTAACGGGCTCCTACGAGCAGTACTTC
CDR3aa: CASSPRVTGSYEQYF

j_gene: TRBJ1-2
d_gene: -
v_gene: TRBV5-6
len: 13
abundance: -
CDR3nt: TGTGCCAGCAGCCCGTCGGGAAACCGTGGCTACACCTTC
CDR3aa: CASSPSGNRGYTF

j_gene: TRBJ1-2
d_gene: -
v_gene: TRBV18
len: 14
abundance: -
CDR3nt: TGTGCCAGCTCACCAGGGAGGGACATCTATGGCTACACCTTC
CDR3aa: CASSPGRDIYGYTF

j_gene: TRBJ1-5
d_gene: -
v_gene: TRBV5-8
len: 13
abundance: -
CDR3nt: TGTGCCAGCAGCTTAGGCACCCCAGGGCCCCAGCATTTT
CDR3aa: CASSLGTPGPQHF